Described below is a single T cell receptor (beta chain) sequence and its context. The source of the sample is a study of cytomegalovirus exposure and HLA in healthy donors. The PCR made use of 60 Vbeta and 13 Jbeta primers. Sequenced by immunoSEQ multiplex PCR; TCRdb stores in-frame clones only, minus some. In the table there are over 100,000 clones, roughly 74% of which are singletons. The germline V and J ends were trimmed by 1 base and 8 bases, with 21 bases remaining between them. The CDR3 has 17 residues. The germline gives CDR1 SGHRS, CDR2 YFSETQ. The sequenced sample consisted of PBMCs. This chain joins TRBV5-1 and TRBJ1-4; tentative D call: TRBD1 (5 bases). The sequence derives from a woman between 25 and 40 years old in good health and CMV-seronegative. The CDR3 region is CASSLTGDAAGEEKLFF. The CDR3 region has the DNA TGCGCCAGCAGCTTGACGGGGGACGCAGCTGGGGAGGAAAAACTGTTTTTT.